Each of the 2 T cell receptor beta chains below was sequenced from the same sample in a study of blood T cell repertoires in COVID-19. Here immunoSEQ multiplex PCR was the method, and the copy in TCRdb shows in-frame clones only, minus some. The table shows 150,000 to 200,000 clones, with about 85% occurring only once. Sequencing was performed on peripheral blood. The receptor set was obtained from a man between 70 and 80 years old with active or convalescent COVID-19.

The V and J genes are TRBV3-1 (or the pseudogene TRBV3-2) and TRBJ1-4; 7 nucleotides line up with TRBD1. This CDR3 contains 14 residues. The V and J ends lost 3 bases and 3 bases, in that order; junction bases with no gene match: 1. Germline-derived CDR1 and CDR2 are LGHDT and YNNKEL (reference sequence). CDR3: CASSHRGSNEKLFF. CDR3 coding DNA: TGTGCCAGCAGCCACAGGGGGTCTAATGAAAAACTGTTTTTT.

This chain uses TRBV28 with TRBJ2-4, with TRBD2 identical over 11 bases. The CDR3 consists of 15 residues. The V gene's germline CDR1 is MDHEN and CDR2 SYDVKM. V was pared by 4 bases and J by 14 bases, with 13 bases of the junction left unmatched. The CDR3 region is CASSSPAGTSGGEYF. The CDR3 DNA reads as TGTGCCAGCAGTTCTCCTGCCGGGACTAGCGGAGGGGAGTACTTC.